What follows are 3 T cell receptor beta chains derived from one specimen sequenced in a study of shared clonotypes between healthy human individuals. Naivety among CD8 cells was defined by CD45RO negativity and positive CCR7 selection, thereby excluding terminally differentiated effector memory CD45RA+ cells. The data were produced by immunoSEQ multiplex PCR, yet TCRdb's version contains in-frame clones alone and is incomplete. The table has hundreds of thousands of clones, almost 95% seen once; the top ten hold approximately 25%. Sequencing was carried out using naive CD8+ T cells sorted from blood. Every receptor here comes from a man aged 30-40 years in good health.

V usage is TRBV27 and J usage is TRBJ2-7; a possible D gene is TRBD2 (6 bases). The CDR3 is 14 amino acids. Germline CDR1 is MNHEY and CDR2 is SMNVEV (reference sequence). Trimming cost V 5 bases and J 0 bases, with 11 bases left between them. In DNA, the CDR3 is TGTGCCAGCAGTGGGGACGGGAGCTCCTACGAGCAGTACTTC. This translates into CASSGDGSSYEQYF.

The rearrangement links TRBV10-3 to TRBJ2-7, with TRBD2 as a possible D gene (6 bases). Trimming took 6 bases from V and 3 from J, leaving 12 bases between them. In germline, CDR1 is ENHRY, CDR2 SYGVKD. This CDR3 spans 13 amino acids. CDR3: CAIRQEGYYEQYF. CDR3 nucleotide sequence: TGTGCCATCAGGCAGGAGGGGTACTACGAGCAGTACTTC.

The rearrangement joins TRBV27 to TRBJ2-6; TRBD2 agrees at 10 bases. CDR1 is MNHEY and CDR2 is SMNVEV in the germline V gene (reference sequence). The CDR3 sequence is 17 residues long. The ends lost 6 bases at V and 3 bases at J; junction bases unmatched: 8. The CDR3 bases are TGTGCCAGCAGCTCCTCGCTAGCGGGAGTTGGGGCCAACGTCCTGACTTTC. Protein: CASSSSLAGVGANVLTF. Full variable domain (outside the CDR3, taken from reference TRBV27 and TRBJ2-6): EAQVTQNPRYLITVTGKKLTVTCSQNMNHEYMSWYRQDPGLGLRQIYYSMNVEVTDKGDVPEGYKVSRKEKRNFPLILESPSPNQTSLYFCASSSSLAGVGANVLTFGAGSRLTVL.